Below are 10 T cell receptor beta chains sequenced from a single sample in a study of blood T cells in healthy people across ages (dated by TCRdb to about 2015). Library creation used 5' RACE. The sequencer listed for this sample is Illumina HiSeq 2500. A second PCR of roughly 7 to 11 cycles was run with a J-beta primer mix and a sample-barcoded 5' primer. TCRdb reanalyzed the raw reads on its own, using fastp at Q25 for trimming and MiXCR for clone calling, and kept in-frame beta chains. For every CDR3 protein sequence, its rows merge into one entry that carries the most common genes and DNA. The sample table lists about 580,000 distinct CDR3 sequences, less than 60% of them with a count of one. Approximately 23% of the sample is held by the ten biggest clonotypes. The specimen was blood. These receptor sequences come from an elderly man in good health.

The chain links TRBV28 to TRBJ2-6, with D uncertain. Germline CDR1 is MDHEN and CDR2 is SYDVKM. The CDR3 length is 15 residues. Trimming removed 4 bases from V and 0 bases from J, with 7 bases in between. This CDR3 is CASSSPSSGANVLTF. The CDR3 DNA sequence: TGTGCCAGCAGTTCCCCTAGCTCTGGGGCCAACGTCCTGACTTTC.

This rearrangement joins TRBV11-2 to TRBJ1-1; 10 nucleotides line up with TRBD1. Trimming removed 5 bases from V and 8 bases from J; junction bases left unmatched: 5. The CDR3 contains 13 residues. Germline assignment: CDR1 SGHAT and CDR2 FQNNGV. The CDR3 DNA sequence: TGTGCCAGCAGCGCGGACAGGGGGGCCGAAGCTTTCTTT. Its protein product is CASSADRGAEAFF.

This clonotype has only a few counts. V is TRBV6-2 or TRBV6-3 and J is TRBJ2-7, with 8 bases fitting TRBD1. Trimming removed 2 bases from V and 1 base from J; junction bases left unmatched: 7. The CDR3 extends over 16 amino acids. Germline CDR1 and CDR2: MNHEY and SVGEGT. The CDR3: CASSYVPGQVSYEQYF. Here the CDR3 DNA reads TGTGCCAGCAGTTACGTCCCGGGACAGGTTTCCTACGAGCAGTACTTC.

This clonotype was seen ten or more times. The CDR3: CASSPGTGANEQFF. Here the CDR3 DNA reads TGCGCCAGCAGCCCCGGGACAGGGGCGAATGAGCAGTTCTTC. The genes are TRBV5-1 and TRBJ2-1; the match to TRBD1 covers 10 bases. CDR3 length: 14 amino acids. Germline V lookup: CDR1 SGHRS, CDR2 YFSETQ. V trimming: 4 bases; J trimming: 7 bases; junction bases outside the gene matches: 5.

About this clonotype: A clone one base away is much larger, so this may be a read error. The J gene is TRBJ2-2, the V gene TRBV6-6; TRBD2 is a possible D gene (5 bases). The germline V gene encodes CDR1 MNHNY and CDR2 SVGAGI (reference sequence). The CDR3 sequence is 14 residues long. For the CDR3, the DNA is TGTGCCGGCAGTTACGAGGGTTGGACCGGGGAGCTGTTTTTT. Translated: CAGSYEGWTGELFF.

CDR3 loop: CASSYSRAQGEETQYF. The CDR3 nucleotides are TGTGCCAGCAGTTACTCGAGAGCTCAGGGCGAAGAGACCCAGTACTTC. The chain uses TRBV6-2 or TRBV6-3 and TRBJ2-5, with D possibly matching TRBD1 (5 bases). Germline CDR1 MNHEY, CDR2 SVGEGT. With 0 bases removed from V and 3 bases from J, the gap between germline ends came to 14 bases. The CDR3 contains 16 residues.

This clonotype appeared once. V and J are TRBV29-1 and TRBJ2-3; tentative D call: TRBD1 (5 bases). Between the trimmed V and J ends, which lost 4 bases and 1 base, there was a span of 15 bases. The CDR3 covers 15 residues. CDR1 is SQVTM, CDR2 ANQGSEA, per germline. CDR3 DNA: TGCAGCGTTGGACAGAGACCCTTGGGCACAGATACGCAGTATTTT. Translation gives CSVGQRPLGTDTQYF.

This chain connects TRBV6-5 to TRBJ1-2, with D unresolved. Trimming pared 6 bases from V and 6 bases from J, leaving 14 bases between. The CDR3 is 13 amino acids. CDR1 and CDR2 (germline): MNHEY, SVGAGI. This CDR3 is CASSSRHRNGYTF. For the CDR3, the DNA is TGTGCCAGCAGCTCGAGACACCGAAATGGCTACACCTTC.

The V gene is TRBV5-1, the J gene TRBJ1-2; the D is unclear. The CDR3 extends over 13 amino acids. The germline V and J ends were trimmed by 5 bases and 4 bases, with 12 bases remaining between them. Germline CDR1 reads SGHRS; CDR2 reads YFSETQ. Here the CDR3 reads CASRGSGRYGYTF. CDR3 in DNA: TGCGCCAGCAGAGGCAGTGGTCGCTATGGCTACACCTTC.

CDR3 region: CSVERGLGYTF. CDR3 nucleotide sequence: TGCAGCGTTGAAAGGGGGCTCGGCTACACCTTC. This sequence joins TRBV29-1 and TRBJ1-2; 7 bases agree with TRBD1. Germline CDR1 is SQVTM and CDR2 is ANQGSEA. This CDR3 region has 11 residues. After removal of 2 bases from V and 8 bases from J, the junction contained 2 bases not matched to a gene.